This T cell receptor (beta chain) comes out of a study of identical twins' blood T cells. V was clipped by 0 bases and J by 7 bases, with 18 bases between them. The CDR3 runs to 15 residues. In germline, CDR1 is DFQATT, CDR2 SNEGSKA (reference sequence). Study-level results: Twins shared about as many clonotypes as their cloneset sizes predicted.

As to this clonotype: Its antigen is currently unknown.

TCRdb recomputed calls from the 5' RACE reads with MiXCR, one row per CDR3 protein. The data contain 350,000 to 400,000 distinct CDR3 sequences, 28% of them singletons. Sequences were obtained from PBMCs. This TCR was sampled from a woman aged 18-50 years in good health. The chain is built from TRBV20-1 and TRBJ1-1; possibly TRBD1 for D (5 bases). CDR3 region: CSAREIQGPGHEAFF. The CDR3 nucleotides read TGCAGTGCTAGAGAGATTCAGGGACCCGGGCATGAAGCTTTCTTT.